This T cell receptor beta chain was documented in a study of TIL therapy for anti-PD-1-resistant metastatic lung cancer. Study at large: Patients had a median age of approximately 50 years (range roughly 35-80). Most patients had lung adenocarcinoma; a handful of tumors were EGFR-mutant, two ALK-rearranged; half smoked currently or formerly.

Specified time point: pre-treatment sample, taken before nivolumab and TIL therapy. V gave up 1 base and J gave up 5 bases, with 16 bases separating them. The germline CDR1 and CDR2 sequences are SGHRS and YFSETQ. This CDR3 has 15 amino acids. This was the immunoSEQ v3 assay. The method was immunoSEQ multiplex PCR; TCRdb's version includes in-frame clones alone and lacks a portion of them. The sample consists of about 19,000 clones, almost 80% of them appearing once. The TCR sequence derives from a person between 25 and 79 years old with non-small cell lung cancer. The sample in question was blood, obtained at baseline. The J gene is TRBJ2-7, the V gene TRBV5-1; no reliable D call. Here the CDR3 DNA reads TGCGCCAGCAGCTTGTCTGGGGTACCTTGGAACGAGCAGTACTTC. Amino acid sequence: CASSLSGVPWNEQYF.